A single sample is the source of the 15 T cell receptor beta chains below, sequenced in a study of blood T cell repertoires in COVID-19. Data came from immunoSEQ multiplex PCR; TCRdb stores just in-frame clones and leaves some out. The data show some 260,000 clones, over 75% seen once. Sequenced material: peripheral blood. The source of these receptors is a woman in her 70s with COVID-19, enrolled during active disease.

This clone turned up a few times. This sequence joins TRBV19 and TRBJ1-5, with D unresolved. Looked up from germline, CDR1 is LNHDA and CDR2 is SQIVND (reference sequence). V was trimmed by 5 bases and J by 3 bases, leaving 20 bases between them. The CDR3 totals 17 residues. CDR3 residues: CASSRPVIGRLNQPQHF. The CDR3 bases are TGTGCCAGTAGTCGGCCGGTGATCGGGAGGCTCAATCAGCCCCAGCATTTT.

This chain joins TRBV2 and TRBJ2-3, with 10 bases lining up with TRBD2. Germline V lookup: CDR1 SNHLY, CDR2 FYNNEI. The CDR3 consists of 13 residues. Losses at the gene ends were 8 bases for V and 4 bases for J; bases not matched to a gene: 3. CDR3 sequence: CASPSGSADTQYF. The CDR3 DNA follows: TGTGCCAGCCCTAGCGGGAGCGCAGATACGCAGTATTTT.

V usage is TRBV4-2 and J usage is TRBJ1-2; 8 bases are shared with TRBD1. Germline CDR1 and CDR2: LGHNA and YNFKEQ. The CDR3 spans 17 residues. V was pared by 1 base and J by 8 bases, with 15 bases of the junction left unmatched. CDR3 region: CASSQGLRSGQGWGYTF. CDR3 nucleotides: TGTGCCAGCAGCCAAGGATTAAGGTCCGGACAGGGCTGGGGCTACACCTTC.

The chain links TRBV6-6 to TRBJ2-1; TRBD2 aligns across 8 bases. The germline gives CDR1 MNHNY, CDR2 SVGAGI (reference sequence). V dropped 2 bases and J dropped 12; count of bases not matched to a gene: 3. The CDR3 has 12 residues. Here the CDR3 reads CASSYEAGGQFF. As DNA, the CDR3 is TGTGCCAGCAGTTACGAGGCGGGAGGGCAGTTCTTC.

There are a few counts of this clone. The J gene is TRBJ2-1, the V gene TRBV28; D gene uncertain. Germline V gene sequence: CDR1 MDHEN, CDR2 SYDVKM. The CDR3 has 13 amino acids. V lost 4 bases and J lost 5, with 9 bases in between. DNA for the CDR3: TGTGCCAGCAGTTACGGAGTCCACAATGAGCAGTTCTTC. It yields the protein CASSYGVHNEQFF.

The chain joins TRBV27 to TRBJ2-7; D is possibly TRBD1 (6 bases). The CDR3 covers 14 residues. CDR1 is MNHEY, CDR2 SMNVEV, per germline (reference sequence). Deletions cut 0 bases from V and 3 bases from J, with 9 bases between. The CDR3 DNA follows: TGTGCCAGCAGTTTATCAGGGGGTATCTACGAGCAGTACTTC. It translates to CASSLSGGIYEQYF.

The chain links TRBV18 to TRBJ1-5; D possibly corresponds to TRBD1 (6 bases). Germline CDR1 KGHSH, CDR2 LQKENI. The CDR3 is made up of 14 amino acids. Trimming pared 4 bases from V and 8 bases from J, leaving 15 bases between. CDR3 coding DNA: TGTGCCAGCTCACTTGGGGACAACCCAGAGCCCCAGCATTTT. This encodes CASSLGDNPEPQHF.

The gene calls are TRBV5-4 and TRBJ1-1; a possible D gene is TRBD1 (5 bases). The V gene lost 6 bases and the J gene lost 4 bases, with 16 bases spanning the gap. The CDR3 runs 14 residues. Germline CDR1 SGHNT, CDR2 YYREEE (reference sequence). The CDR3 coding sequence is TGTGCCAGCACCAATGGGGGGTTCGTCACTGAAGCTTTCTTT. As protein: CASTNGGFVTEAFF.

V is TRBV5-1 and J is TRBJ2-3; maybe TRBD2 (6 bases). Germline CDR1 SGHRS, CDR2 YFSETQ. Trimming took 4 bases from V and 2 from J, leaving 17 bases between them. The CDR3 has 16 residues. The CDR3 region is CASSRRDSMITDTQYF. The CDR3 coding sequence is TGCGCCAGCAGCAGACGGGACTCCATGATCACAGATACGCAGTATTTT.

V gene TRBV7-8 combines with J gene TRBJ1-1; 9 nucleotides line up with TRBD1. Trimming at V came to 5 bases and at J to 6 bases, leaving 7 bases not matched to a gene. This CDR3 is 14 amino acids long. Per germline, CDR1 SGHVS and CDR2 FQNEAQ. CDR3 DNA: TGTGCCAGCAGCCTGGACAGGGGCGGATCTGAAGCTTTCTTT. Protein product: CASSLDRGGSEAFF.

This rearrangement joins TRBV9 to TRBJ1-2; D unresolved. Germline-derived CDR1 and CDR2 are SGDLS and YYNGEE. The CDR3 extends over 15 amino acids. Between the trimmed V and J ends, which lost 0 bases and 8 bases, there was a span of 17 bases. The CDR3 DNA is TGTGCCAGCAGCGTAGAGAGCGGTTTCGGGCGCGGCTACACCTTC. As protein: CASSVESGFGRGYTF. The complete variable domain, with remaining parts taken from reference TRBV9 and TRBJ1-2, reads DSGVTQTPKHLITATGQRVTLRCSPRSGDLSVYWYQQSLDQGLQFLIQYYNGEERAKGNILERFSAQQFPDLHSELNLSSLELGDSALYFCASSVESGFGRGYTFGSGTRLTVV.

The rearrangement joins TRBV27 to TRBJ1-5, with 8 bases identical to TRBD1. The CDR3 totals 14 residues. V gave up 3 bases and J gave up 5 bases; unmatched junction bases: 3. The germline V gene has CDR1 MNHEY and CDR2 SMNVEV (reference sequence). The CDR3 protein is CASSFSGGDQPQHF. CDR3 DNA sequence: TGTGCCAGCAGTTTTTCAGGGGGCGATCAGCCCCAGCATTTT.

This clone was detected only once. The chain carries TRBV6-6 and TRBJ2-7; D call uncertain. The ends were cut back, 0 bases at V and 2 bases at J, with 11 bases in the middle. The germline gives CDR1 MNHNY, CDR2 SVGAGI (reference sequence). The CDR3 covers 15 residues. CDR3 sequence (DNA): TGTGCCAGCAGTTACTCGAGTCTCGGTACCTACGAGCAGTACTTC. It codes for CASSYSSLGTYEQYF.

The chain recombines TRBV30 with TRBJ1-5; 7 nucleotides align to TRBD1. The CDR3 loop spans 15 amino acids. Germline V gives CDR1 GTSNPN, CDR2 SVGIG (reference sequence). J lost 5 bases, V lost 0 bases, and 7 bases had no gene match. This CDR3 reads CAWSVPDRAHQPQHF. In DNA form, the CDR3 reads TGTGCCTGGAGTGTACCCGACAGGGCTCATCAGCCCCAGCATTTT.

The chain carries TRBV5-1 and TRBJ2-2; TRBD1 agrees at 7 bases. Germline V gives CDR1 SGHRS, CDR2 YFSETQ. With 2 bases clipped from V and 1 base from J, the junction kept 5 bases outside the gene matches. This CDR3 comprises 16 residues. CDR3 region: CASSFYRDRNTGELFF. The DNA for the CDR3 is TGCGCCAGCAGCTTTTACCGGGACAGGAACACCGGGGAGCTGTTTTTT.